The clone carrying this T cell receptor beta chain was counted at least ten times. Its antigen is not known. With the library built for alpha chains, this beta chain is off target and its frequency is not meaningful. CDR1 is MDHEN, CDR2 SYDVKM, per germline. J was trimmed by 6 bases and V by 3 bases; bases with no gene match: 6. The CDR3 loop spans 15 amino acids. TCRdb reanalysed the 5' RACE reads using MiXCR and keeps one entry per CDR3 protein. The sample includes about 20,000 distinct CDR3 sequences, almost 6% of them seen just once. The time point was: sample taken at primary tumor resection. Material for sequencing was whole RNA from tumor, nontumor lung or frozen PBMC, left unsorted. This sample stems from a study of spatial heterogeneity in lung cancer. Study overall: Mean representation of each unique TCR and UMI combination in the raw reads exceeded nine occurrences. Study-wide points: About 7.7% of tumor T cells for alpha chains and 13% for beta chains were estimated to be covered. The number of expanded tumor alpha and beta chains correlated with mutation number.

Sequencing used lung tumor tissue, obtained at surgery. The clonotype comes from a female donor with early-stage non-small cell lung cancer. This chain connects TRBV28 to TRBJ2-3, with 10 bases matching TRBD2. The CDR3 sequence is CASSLGLAGVDTQYF. The DNA for the CDR3 is TGTGCCAGCAGTTTGGGGCTAGCGGGAGTGGATACGCAGTATTTT. Full variable domain (missing parts from reference TRBV28 and TRBJ2-3): DVKVTQSSRYLVKRTGEKVFLECVQDMDHENMFWYRQDPGLGLRLIYFSYDVKMKEKGDIPEGYSVSREKKERFSLILESASTNQTSMYLCASSLGLAGVDTQYFGPGTRLTVL.